This T cell receptor (beta chain) comes out of a study of early T cells in non-severe SARS-CoV-2 infection. Turning to the study itself: Whole-blood bulk RNA, unsorted, was sequenced, and chains were unpaired. Whole-study results and caveats: Database matching using VDJdb favored anti-spike CD8 responses, with private and CD4 specificities left missing.

Researchers tagged individual cDNA molecules with unique molecular identifiers. TCRdb independently ran MiXCR on the 5' RACE reads; one entry per CDR3 protein. The table includes around 61,000 distinct CDR3 sequences, 10% to 11% detected once. In its sample, this clonotype was seen a few times. What it binds is unknown. Germline V gene data show CDR1 as LGHNA and CDR2 as YNFKEQ. This CDR3 spans 13 amino acids. V lost 0 bases and J lost 6, with 8 bases in between. This clonotype originated in an adult who was a healthcare worker with PCR-confirmed SARS-CoV-2 infection or an uninfected control (not recorded which). The chain uses TRBV4-2 and TRBJ1-1; no clear D gene. Sequencing input: whole blood. Here the CDR3 reads CASSQEVGAEAFF. In DNA, the CDR3 is TGTGCCAGCAGCCAAGAGGTCGGAGCTGAAGCTTTCTTT.